This T cell receptor (beta chain) is drawn from a study of blood T cell repertoires in COVID-19. About the study: The study drew acute and convalescent COVID-19 samples from the United States, Italy and Spain.

CDR3 length equals 15 residues. Germline CDR1 is MDHEN and CDR2 is SYDVKM. Trimming shortened V by 5 bases and J by 8 bases, and 21 bases separated the two germline ends. Participant ages covered roughly 18 to 89 years across 20 to 30 US areas. The study counted Cohort 3 donors as recovered given two negative PCRs, clearance, or symptom resolution. In the study's own analysis: Reference gene primer amplification in the assay estimated nucleated cell counts. Produced via immunoSEQ multiplex PCR; TCRdb's table is partial and in-frame only. V and J calls plus clone size are reproduced from that table; the DNA served to infer D and trimming. The table has 250,000 to 300,000 clones, roughly 88% seen once; the top ten hold 1.5% to 2%.

This sequence originates from a woman aged 50 to 65 who had recovered from COVID-19. The chain carries TRBV28 and TRBJ2-5, with a weak D call TRBD1 (6 bases). Sequenced material: PBMCs or T cells enriched from blood (not recorded which). CDR3: CASSTGPPRRGTQYF. In DNA, the CDR3 is TGTGCCAGCAGTACAGGGCCACCCCGTCGGGGTACCCAGTACTTC.